This TCR beta chain was recovered during a study of blood T cell repertoires in COVID-19 (dated by TCRdb to about 2020). With regard to the full study: Samples covering the acute and convalescent phases of COVID-19 were provided by collaborators in the United States, Italy and Spain. The material from the prospective study consisted of cDNA or gDNA derived from T cells, B-cell-depleted T cells, or PBMCs. Subjects who had been exposed to COVID-19, were actively infected with it, or had recovered from it provided the deeply sampled blood TCRbeta repertoires that made up the dataset. The repertoires were made available in a free public database intended to serve as a resource for research on the immune response to SARS-CoV-2. Samples were obtained from the ongoing ImmuneRACE study (first 160 participants) and from over a thousand subjects provided by 6 global collaborators. Sample metadata almost always included a de-identified subject ID, COVID-19 status, age in years and sex. Where available, HLA class I and class II types were taken from metadata supplied by the sample provider and were not determined by assay-based typing.

Each collaborating institution followed its own protocols to collect whole blood in K2EDTA tubes. For TCRbeta analysis, collaborators shipped samples in one of three forms: frozen whole blood, isolated PBMCs, or DNA extracted from either of those sample types. Counted from cysteine to phenylalanine, this CDR3 has 14 amino acids. Only the CDR3 DNA stays, 42 bases, in frame from base 1. The germline V gene encodes CDR1 MDHEN and CDR2 SYDVKM. V is trimmed back by 1 base and J by 4 bases, and the junction contains 4 bases that no gene match accounts for. This clone is a singleton in its sample. The target of this receptor is not known. Base quality data are lacking; no much larger clone is found one base away. TCRbeta CDR3 regions were amplified from genomic DNA using the immunoSEQ Assay, a bias-controlled multiplex PCR. Regarding the original processing steps: The number of nucleated cells in each sample was estimated from the amplification of reference gene primers within the assay. Sequence reads were collapsed and filtered to measure the absolute abundance of every unique TCRbeta CDR3 rearrangement. For each sample, productive Simpson clonality was calculated by taking the square root of Simpson's diversity index across productive rearrangements. This is the immuneACCESS table as TCRdb keeps it, with only in-frame sequences that have V and J called. A part of the clones is gone; compared with another copy, unresolved V genes explain less than half, and the rest is unexplained. Clone size and V and J calls were adopted from that table, with D and trimming inferred from the DNA. The table for this sample lists fewer than 250,000 clones; 88% of them were counted only once. The ten largest clones take up around 2.8% of the sample.

Findings and caveats that apply to the study as a whole: The amount of clinical and demographic metadata varied by source and participant and was provided uncurated.

Here the chain combines TRBV28 and TRBJ2-7; TRBD1 lines up with 7 middle nucleotides. Sequencing was done on a sample of peripheral blood. The clonotype was recovered from a woman aged 55 to 70 with acute or convalescent COVID-19. The CDR3 here reads CASSLSPDRYEQYF. In nucleotides, the sequence is TGTGCCAGCAGTTTATCCCCGGACAGGTACGAGCAGTACTTC. The variable domain in full, with residues beyond the CDR3 obtained from the reference TRBV28 and TRBJ2-7 genes, is DVKVTQSSRYLVKRTGEKVFLECVQDMDHENMFWYRQDPGLGLRLIYFSYDVKMKEKGDIPEGYSVSREKKERFSLILESASTNQTSMYLCASSLSPDRYEQYFGPGTRLTVT.